This T cell receptor (beta chain) was recorded in a study of cytomegalovirus exposure and HLA in healthy donors. Produced via immunoSEQ multiplex PCR; TCRdb's table is partial and in-frame only. The sample carries about 140,000 clones, 70% to 90% recorded once. The CDR3 runs 15 residues. Trimming shortened V by 10 bases and J by 0 bases, and 18 bases separated the two germline ends. The germline gives CDR1 MDHEN, CDR2 SYDVKM. Study observations and caveats: In vitro checks showed that a few CMV-associated chains really do target CMV antigens. Many donors shared some public TCRs, even though most TCR sequences were rare.

In this sample, this clone turned up once. Its specificity is not known. Specimen: PBMCs. The V and J genes are TRBV28 and TRBJ1-1; no definite D call. This TCR was sampled from a woman between 18 and 29 years old in good health and CMV-seropositive. The CDR3 bases are TGTGCCACCACGGGGTGGGATGGTTTGAACACTGAAGCTTTCTTT. Its translation: CATTGWDGLNTEAFF.